The 30 T cell receptor beta chains listed next were all sequenced from one sample in a study of T cell repertoires in cytomegalovirus infection. TCRdb recomputed calls from the reads with MiXCR, one row per CDR3 protein. The sample has approximately 120,000 distinct CDR3 sequences, more than 25% seen once; the top ten hold under 70%. For these receptors, no antigen is known. This specimen was CD8+ T cells from cultured PBMCs, taken from culture after CMV antigen stimulation. All receptors come from a human donor in good health (CMV status not recorded). Some clones in this sample may be carry-over from other donors' samples.

The chain employs TRBV5-5 and TRBJ1-1; the D is unclear. CDR3 length: 13 residues. The germline gives CDR1 SGHKS, CDR2 YYEKEE (reference sequence). V lost 2 bases to trimming and J lost 3 bases, with 8 bases between them. The CDR3 loop reads CASSFSDYTEAFF. The CDR3 DNA reads as TGTGCCAGCAGCTTTTCGGATTACACTGAAGCTTTCTTT. The complete variable domain, with remaining parts taken from reference TRBV5-5 and TRBJ1-1, reads DAGVTQSPTHLIKTRGQQVTLRCSPISGHKSVSWYQQVLGQGPQFIFQYYEKEERGRGNFPDRFSARQFPNYSSELNVNALLLGDSALYLCASSFSDYTEAFFGQGTRLTVV.

This clonotype was recorded a few times. The CDR3 coding sequence is TGTGCCAGCAGCAAGGGCTCCTATAATTCACCCCTCCACTTT. Translation: CASSKGSYNSPLHF. The V and J genes are TRBV7-2 and TRBJ1-6; D is uncertain. Germline CDR1 and CDR2: SGHTA and FQGNSA. Trimming took 5 bases from V and 0 from J, leaving 5 bases between them. The CDR3 is 14 amino acids.

This clonotype appeared a few times. The chain carries TRBV5-4 and TRBJ2-1; the match to TRBD2 covers 13 bases. Germline CDR1 SGHNT, CDR2 YYREEE (reference sequence). J was trimmed by 3 bases and V by 2 bases; bases with no gene match: 14. The CDR3 runs to 20 residues. CDR3 sequence (DNA): TGTGCCAGCAGCTTTAATCGACTAGCGGGGGGCAACCCCCTCTACAATGAGCAGTTCTTC. This translates into CASSFNRLAGGNPLYNEQFF.

This clonotype was counted between two and nine times. The chain employs TRBV7-2 and TRBJ2-3; D is unclear. Per germline, CDR1 SGHTA and CDR2 FQGNSA. V dropped 5 bases and J dropped 0 bases, with 12 bases sitting between them. The CDR3 has 15 residues. CDR3 in amino acids: CASSADDTSTDTQYF. The CDR3 region has the DNA TGTGCCAGCAGCGCCGACGATACTAGCACAGATACGCAGTATTTT.

The rearrangement links TRBV7-2 to TRBJ1-5, with D perhaps TRBD1 (5 bases). V was cut by 0 bases and J by 0 bases, with 6 bases left in between. This CDR3 comprises 15 residues. The germline CDR1 and CDR2 sequences are SGHTA and FQGNSA. The CDR3 DNA sequence: TGTGCCAGCAGCTTAGCAGGGGATAGCAATCAGCCCCAGCATTTT. It specifies CASSLAGDSNQPQHF.

The rearrangement links TRBV6-5 to TRBJ2-1; D uncertain. CDR1 is MNHEY, CDR2 SVGAGI, per germline. Trimming cost V 3 bases and J 5 bases, with 8 bases left between them. The CDR3 contains 13 residues. CDR3 residues: CASSYVQDNEQFF. For the CDR3, the DNA is TGTGCCAGCAGTTATGTCCAGGACAATGAGCAGTTCTTC.

Only one count was recorded for this clonotype. V is TRBV5-1 and J is TRBJ2-1; D uncertain. Germline CDR1 and CDR2: SGHRS and YFSETQ. The CDR3 length is 11 residues. V lost 4 bases and J 10 bases, leaving 9 bases between the germline ends. The CDR3 is CASSDVLEQFF. CDR3 nucleotide sequence: TGCGCCAGCAGCGACGTACTAGAGCAGTTCTTC.

V usage is TRBV4-2 and J usage is TRBJ1-2, with D possibly being TRBD1 (5 bases). Trimming removed 1 base at V and 14 bases at J, with 17 bases between. The CDR3 contains 13 residues. The V gene's germline CDR1 is LGHNA and CDR2 YNFKEQ. CDR3 residues: CASSQGALEGKTF. CDR3 sequence (DNA): TGTGCCAGCAGCCAAGGGGCCCTAGAGGGGAAAACCTTC.

The chain links TRBV6-4 to TRBJ2-1, with 8 bases identical to TRBD2. J gave up 7 bases and V 2 bases, and 10 bases lay outside the gene matches. The CDR3 has 16 amino acids. Germline V gene data show CDR1 as MRHNA and CDR2 as SNTAGT. The CDR3 is CASSDGQRGTTNEQFF. DNA for the CDR3: TGTGCCAGCAGTGACGGGCAGCGGGGGACCACAAATGAGCAGTTCTTC.

This clonotype occurred a few times. The chain uses TRBV27 and TRBJ1-1; D possibly corresponds to TRBD1 (6 bases). Per the germline V gene, CDR1 is MNHEY and CDR2 is SMNVEV (reference sequence). The length of the CDR3 is 15 residues. V lost 4 bases to trimming and J lost 9 bases, with 21 bases between them. CDR3 bases: TGTGCCAGCAGTTCGCAGAAGGACAGAGAGGGGCAAGCTTTCTTT. Encoded protein: CASSSQKDREGQAFF.

This clonotype was found many times. The rearrangement joins TRBV7-2 to TRBJ1-4; 9 bases are shared with TRBD1. This CDR3 is built from 15 residues. Germline CDR1 reads SGHTA; CDR2 reads FQGNSA. The junction had 3 bases not matched to a gene; V was cut back by 1 base and J by 6 bases. The CDR3 DNA is TGTGCCAGCAGCTTAGTACAGGGGGCAGATGAAAAACTGTTTTTT. Translated: CASSLVQGADEKLFF.

The rearrangement links TRBV4-1 to TRBJ2-1; 10 bases line up with TRBD2. The V gene's germline CDR1 is MGHRA and CDR2 YSYEKL. The trim removed 5 bases at V and 2 bases at J, leaving 3 bases unmatched. This CDR3 has 15 amino acids. The CDR3 is CASSEAGGPYNEQFF. The CDR3 DNA is TGCGCCAGCAGCGAAGCGGGGGGGCCCTACAATGAGCAGTTCTTC.

The V call is TRBV11-2, the J call TRBJ2-2; D unclear. The germline CDR1 and CDR2 sequences are SGHAT and FQNNGV. Deletions cut 3 bases from V and 4 bases from J, with 9 bases between. This CDR3 is built from 14 residues. CDR3 protein: CASSFRSFTGELFF. For the CDR3, the DNA is TGTGCCAGCAGCTTTCGCAGCTTCACCGGGGAGCTGTTTTTT.

The J gene is TRBJ2-1, the V gene TRBV7-8; TRBD2 agrees at 7 bases. The CDR3 has 17 amino acids. V was clipped by 1 base and J by 3 bases; unmatched bases: 9. Germline assignment: CDR1 SGHVS and CDR2 FQNEAQ. The CDR3 is CASSLGTAGVLYNEQFF. The CDR3 nucleotides are TGTGCCAGCAGCTTAGGGACTGCGGGGGTTCTCTACAATGAGCAGTTCTTC.

The chain has TRBV27 and TRBJ1-2, with 8 bases fitting TRBD1. After removal of 0 bases from V and 8 bases from J, the junction contained 8 bases not matched to a gene. Germline V lookup: CDR1 MNHEY, CDR2 SMNVEV (reference sequence). The CDR3 consists of 15 residues. Here the CDR3 DNA reads TGTGCCAGCAGTTTATCGAGGACAGGGCCTCCGGGCTACACCTTC. It encodes CASSLSRTGPPGYTF.

V usage is TRBV10-3 and J usage is TRBJ2-3, with 8 bases lining up with TRBD2. This CDR3 has 15 amino acids. Per germline, CDR1 ENHRY and CDR2 SYGVKD. V lost 10 bases to trimming and J lost 4 bases; unmatched junction nucleotides: 13. The CDR3 DNA is TGTGCCAGCGCCCCCCCTAGCGGGTCGCCAGATACGCAGTATTTT. Protein: CASAPPSGSPDTQYF.

J is TRBJ1-2 and V is TRBV7-9, with a tentative D call TRBD1 (5 bases). The V end lost 2 bases, the J end lost 3 bases, and 10 bases lay between the germline ends. CDR1 and CDR2 (germline): SEHNR, FQNEAQ (reference sequence). CDR3 length: 14 residues. DNA of the CDR3: TGTGCCAGCAGCTTAACGCAGGGCTACTATGGCTACACCTTC. Its translation: CASSLTQGYYGYTF.

The CDR3 DNA is TGCGCCAGCAGTTCCAGGGAGACATACAATGAGCAGTTCTTC. Its protein is CASSSRETYNEQFF. This chain uses TRBV4-1 with TRBJ2-1; TRBD1 or TRBD2 may be the D gene (5 bases each). CDR1 and CDR2 from the germline V gene are MGHRA and YSYEKL. V was cut by 6 bases and J by 4 bases, with 13 bases left in between. CDR3 length: 14 residues.

The chain has TRBV6-1 and TRBJ2-7; no reliable D call. CDR1 and CDR2 from the germline V gene are MNHNS and SASEGT. This CDR3 has 17 amino acids. Trimming shortened V by 3 bases and J by 3 bases, and 21 bases separated the two germline ends. CDR3: CASSDGPYILERYEQYF. In nucleotides, the CDR3 is TGTGCCAGCAGTGATGGACCATATATTCTGGAACGCTACGAGCAGTACTTC.

The V call is TRBV2, the J call TRBJ2-1; 8 nucleotides line up with TRBD1. The CDR3 consists of 14 residues. CDR1 and CDR2 (germline): SNHLY, FYNNEI. The V segment lost 7 bases and the J segment 8 bases; nucleotides outside the gene matches: 10. The CDR3 DNA sequence: TGTGCCAGCAAGGACAGGGCCCTCTTGGATGAGCAGTTCTTC. This codes for CASKDRALLDEQFF.

This clonotype was observed at least ten times. This chain connects TRBV10-3 to TRBJ1-2, with a weak D call TRBD1 (5 bases). In germline, CDR1 is ENHRY, CDR2 SYGVKD. The CDR3 extends over 14 amino acids. V was shortened by 1 base and J by 5 bases, with 11 bases between the two germline ends. CDR3 DNA: TGTGCCATCAGTGAGTTCCGACAGACTTATGGCTACACCTTC. Translating it yields CAISEFRQTYGYTF.

This clonotype came up many times. The V and J genes are TRBV7-6 and TRBJ1-1, with 8 bases lining up with TRBD1. Germline CDR1 and CDR2: SGHVS and FNYEAQ. CDR3 length: 15 residues. The V gene end was trimmed by 1 base and the J gene end by 4 bases; junction bases not matched to a gene: 5. CDR3 bases: TGTGCCAGCAGCTTAGGGACAGGGTCGGGCACTGAAGCTTTCTTT. It encodes CASSLGTGSGTEAFF.

The chain uses TRBV2 and TRBJ1-4; D remains ambiguous. The CDR3 is 12 amino acids. The V and J ends lost 3 bases and 6 bases respectively, with 5 bases between them. The germline gives CDR1 SNHLY, CDR2 FYNNEI. CDR3 region: CASSDSDEKLFF. For the CDR3, the DNA is TGTGCCAGCAGTGACTCGGATGAAAAACTGTTTTTT.

The chain uses TRBV12-3 or TRBV12-4 and TRBJ2-2; D unclear. The V and J ends lost 7 bases and 2 bases respectively, with 17 bases between them. The CDR3 runs 16 residues. CDR3 sequence reads: CASTADRPINTGELFF. As DNA, the CDR3 is TGTGCCAGCACCGCCGATCGGCCTATAAACACCGGGGAGCTGTTTTTT.

This chain uses TRBV19 with TRBJ2-7; D is uncertain. Germline-derived CDR1 and CDR2 are LNHDA and SQIVND (reference sequence). The CDR3 is made up of 14 amino acids. V was shortened by 1 base and J by 5 bases, with 12 bases between the two germline ends. The CDR3 coding sequence is TGTGCCAGTAGTATAGGCCGCGGCTTGGACGAGCAGTACTTC. It codes for CASSIGRGLDEQYF.

This clonotype occurred many times. The J gene is TRBJ2-7, the V gene TRBV27; TRBD1 aligns across 7 bases. Germline-derived CDR1 and CDR2 are MNHEY and SMNVEV (reference sequence). V gave up 5 bases and J gave up 3 bases; unmatched junction bases: 4. The CDR3 spans 13 residues. The chain's CDR3 is CASSPTGSYEQYF. CDR3 DNA: TGTGCCAGCAGTCCGACAGGGAGCTACGAGCAGTACTTC.

Only a few counts were recorded for this clonotype. V usage is TRBV7-6 and J usage is TRBJ2-7, with 12 bases aligning to TRBD2. The germline gives CDR1 SGHVS, CDR2 FNYEAQ. Trimming cost V 1 base and J 2 bases; bases outside gene matches: 9. The CDR3 loop spans 18 amino acids. CDR3 DNA sequence: TGTGCCAGCAGCTTAGAACTAGCGGGGGGTCCTACCACCTACGAGCAGTACTTC. Translation gives CASSLELAGGPTTYEQYF.

This clonotype showed up many times. In DNA, the CDR3 is TGCAGTGCTAGTATCCTAGCGGATCGACAAGAGACCCAGTACTTC. Its protein is CSASILADRQETQYF. This chain uses TRBV20-1 with TRBJ2-5; TRBD2 matches 7 bases. CDR1 DFQATT and CDR2 SNEGSKA come from the germline V gene (reference sequence). The CDR3 runs to 15 residues. Trimming at V came to 3 bases and at J to 2 bases, leaving 9 bases not matched to a gene.

The sample holds many counts of this clonotype. The chain carries TRBV5-6 and TRBJ1-1; the D is unclear. V was clipped by 4 bases and J by 4 bases, with 17 bases between them. The CDR3 consists of 15 residues. In germline, CDR1 is SGHDT, CDR2 YYEEEE. The CDR3 bases are TGTGCCAGCAGCCAGTTCGTCGAGGAACTCACTGAAGCTTTCTTT. Protein sequence: CASSQFVEELTEAFF.

The V call is TRBV6-4, the J call TRBJ2-1, with 11 nucleotides matching TRBD2. V trimming: 3 bases; J trimming: 7 bases; junction bases outside the gene matches: 5. This CDR3 spans 15 amino acids. Germline CDR1 reads MRHNA; CDR2 reads SNTAGT. The CDR3 here is CASSEVAGGLNEQFF. The CDR3 DNA follows: TGTGCCAGCAGTGAAGTAGCGGGGGGGTTAAATGAGCAGTTCTTC.